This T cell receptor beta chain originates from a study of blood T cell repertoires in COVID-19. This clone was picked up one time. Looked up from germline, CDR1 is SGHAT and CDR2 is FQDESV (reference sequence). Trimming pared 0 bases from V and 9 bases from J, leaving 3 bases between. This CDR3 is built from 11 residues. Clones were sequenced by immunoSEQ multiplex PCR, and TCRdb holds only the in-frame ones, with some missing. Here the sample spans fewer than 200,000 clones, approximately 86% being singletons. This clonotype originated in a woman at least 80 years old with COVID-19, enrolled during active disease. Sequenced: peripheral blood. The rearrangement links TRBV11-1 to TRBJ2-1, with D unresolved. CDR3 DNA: TGTGCCAGCAGCTTAGCCGTTGAGCAGTTCTTC. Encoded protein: CASSLAVEQFF.